These T cell receptor beta chains were read from a single sample in a study of CD4+ T cells in melanoma. Assay used: immunoSEQ multiplex PCR; TCRdb lists only in-frame clones, some missing. The data hold 9,500 to 13,000 clones, with approximately 67% observed a single time. The sample consisted of cells from a culture (not recorded whether cultured in vitro). The receptors stem from a human donor with melanoma. CDR3s include the opening cysteine and the closing phenylalanine or tryptophan. Fields, in order: V gene, clone size, J gene, CDR3 length, D gene, CDR3 DNA, CDR3 protein. The D gene is left open where the match is weak. Not every row has a clone size; where given, it reads once, few, many or a size class.

TRBV7-7	NA	TRBJ2-7	14	NA	TGTGCTAGCAGCCCATTGGACATTACCGGCGAGCAGTACTTC	CASSPLDITGEQYF
TRBV30	NA	TRBJ1-3	13	TRBD1	TGTGCCTGGAGAACAGGGGGTGGAAACACCATATATTTT	CAWRTGGGNTIYF
TRBV6-6	NA	TRBJ2-2	14	NA	TGTGCCAGCAGTGGGCAGCTCGACACCGGGGAGCTGTTTTTT	CASSGQLDTGELFF
TRBV7-6	few	TRBJ2-1	15	TRBD2	TGTGCCAGCAGCGCCGGGACTAGCGGAAACAATGAGCAGTTCTTC	CASSAGTSGNNEQFF
TRBV2	once	TRBJ2-7	12	NA	TGTGCCAGCAGTGGCCGTCTCGGCGAGCAGTACTTC	CASSGRLGEQYF
TRBV6-5	NA	TRBJ2-2	15	NA	TGTGCCAGCAGTTCCCCGGGGGCCACCACCGGGGAGCTGTTTTTT	CASSSPGATTGELFF
TRBV11-2	NA	TRBJ1-1	15	TRBD1	TGTGCCAGCAGCATGTCCGGGACAGCGAACACTGAAGCTTTCTTT	CASSMSGTANTEAFF
TRBV11-2	NA	TRBJ2-5	16	TRBD2	TGTGCCACCCAGCGGGGGGCGAGCGGGGATGGAGAGACCCAGTACTTC	CATQRGASGDGETQYF
TRBV4-1	few	TRBJ1-2	18	NA	TGCGCCAGCAGCCATGCCGCCGGGACTGAACCTTATTCCTATGGCTACACCTTC	CASSHAAGTEPYSYGYTF
TRBV4-1	NA	TRBJ1-2	15	TRBD1	TGCGCCAGCAGCCAGGCAGGGGGGGTCTTTTATGGCTACACCTTC	CASSQAGGVFYGYTF
TRBV7-6	NA	TRBJ2-1	13	TRBD2	TGTGCCAGCGCGGGGGGGGCGAAAGGTGAGCAGTTCTTC	CASAGGAKGEQFF
TRBV9	NA	TRBJ2-5	15	NA	TGTGCCAGCAGCGTAGTGGGGGGGCTGGTGGAGACCCAGTACTTC	CASSVVGGLVETQYF
TRBV6-5	NA	TRBJ2-7	13	NA	TGTGCCATCAGTGCGAACGGAATGGGCGAGCAGTACTTC	CAISANGMGEQYF
TRBV6-1	NA	TRBJ1-1	16	TRBD1	TGTGCCAGCAGTGACAGGGGGCAATATACGGACACTGAAGCTTTCTTT	CASSDRGQYTDTEAFF
TRBV29-1	once	TRBJ2-2	15	TRBD2	TGCAGCGTTGTAAGGACTAGCGTTGGTACCGGGGAGCTGTTTTTT	CSVVRTSVGTGELFF
TRBV5-1	NA	TRBJ1-2	15	NA	TGCGCCAGCAGCTTTGCATGGACCTCCAACTATGGCTACACCTTC	CASSFAWTSNYGYTF
TRBV19	NA	TRBJ2-2	18	TRBD2	TGTGCCAGTAGTATAGACATCCTAGCGGGGGGTGGAACCGGGGAGCTGTTTTTT	CASSIDILAGGGTGELFF
TRBV11-1	NA	TRBJ2-1	16	NA	TGTGCCAGCAGCTTTCACCTAGAATCAGCTACGGATGAGCAGTTCTTC	CASSFHLESATDEQFF
TRBV6-1	few	TRBJ2-7	12	NA	TGTGCCAGCAGAAAGGACTCCTACGAGCAGTACTTC	CASRKDSYEQYF
TRBV7-8	NA	TRBJ2-2	15	TRBD2	TGTGCCAGCAGCTTAGCGCTAGCGGGTATCGGGGAGCTGTTTTTT	CASSLALAGIGELFF
TRBV13	NA	TRBJ1-1	15	NA	TGTGCCAGCAGCCCCCCCAGGGTACTGAACACTGAAGCTTTCTTT	CASSPPRVLNTEAFF
TRBV7-9	NA	TRBJ1-1	15	NA	TGTGCCAGCAGCTTAGAAGGGAACCTAAACACTGAAGCTTTCTTT	CASSLEGNLNTEAFF
TRBV6-6	NA	TRBJ1-4	16	NA	TGTGCCAGCAGAGAAAATACAGGTTTTCAAGGTGAAAAACTGTTTTTT	CASRENTGFQGEKLFF
TRBV9	NA	TRBJ1-1	15	TRBD1	TGTGCCAGCAGCGCAGGCGGCAGGGGGTACACTGAAGCTTTCTTT	CASSAGGRGYTEAFF
TRBV5-5	NA	TRBJ2-2	13	NA	TGTGCCAGCAACTCCCGAAACACCGGGGAGCTGTTTTTT	CASNSRNTGELFF
TRBV20-1	NA	TRBJ2-5	11	NA	TGCAGTGGGGGGCTTCGGGGGACCCAGTACTTC	CSGGLRGTQYF
TRBV21-1	once	TRBJ2-5	17	NA	TGTGCCAGCAGCAAACGATGGGGGACAGTGACTCAAGAGACCCAGTACTTC	CASSKRWGTVTQETQYF
TRBV30	NA	TRBJ2-4	15	NA	TGTGCCTGGAGCGGCCCAGGAATTGGCAAAAACATTCAGTACTTC	CAWSGPGIGKNIQYF
TRBV5-5	NA	TRBJ1-6	13	NA	TGTGCCAGCAGCTTGACAGGGACCTCACCCCTCCACTTT	CASSLTGTSPLHF
TRBV30	NA	TRBJ1-5	14	TRBD1	TGTGCCTGGAAGACCGCAGGGGGGATCAGCCCCCAGCATTTT	CAWKTAGGISPQHF
TRBV7-8	NA	TRBJ2-3	18	TRBD2	TGTGCCAGCAGCTTTAGGGAGCGGGGGGTAAGAGGCACAGATACGCAGTATTTT	CASSFRERGVRGTDTQYF
TRBV7-9	NA	TRBJ1-6	14	TRBD1	TGTGCCAGCAGCGTCCGGGGACAGGTGGGACCCCTCCACTTT	CASSVRGQVGPLHF
TRBV5-1	few	TRBJ1-2	12	NA	TGCGCCAGCAGCTTGGGTTATGAGGGCTACACCTTC	CASSLGYEGYTF
TRBV11-2	NA	TRBJ2-7	13	TRBD1	TGTGCCAGCAGACAGGGGGCAATCTACGAGCAGTACTTC	CASRQGAIYEQYF
TRBV2	NA	TRBJ2-7	14	TRBD2	TGTGCCAGCAGTGGCGGGACTAGTATCTACGAGCAGTACTTC	CASSGGTSIYEQYF
TRBV18	NA	TRBJ2-3	14	NA	TGTGCCACCTCAGACAGCGCTAGCACAGATACGCAGTATTTT	CATSDSASTDTQYF
TRBV7-8	NA	TRBJ1-3	15	TRBD1	TGTGCCAGCAGCTTTCAGACAGGGCAAAGAAACACCATATATTTT	CASSFQTGQRNTIYF
TRBV5-1	NA	TRBJ1-4	14	NA	TGCGCCAGCAGCACCGGGACGACTAATGAAAAACTGTTTTTT	CASSTGTTNEKLFF
TRBV2	once	TRBJ2-1	16	TRBD2	TGTGCCAGCAGTTACGATAGCGGGGGGCACTACAATGAGCAGTTCTTC	CASSYDSGGHYNEQFF
TRBV2	few	TRBJ2-1	13	NA	TGTGCCAGCGCCCAGGGAGTTAACAATGAGCAGTTCTTC	CASAQGVNNEQFF
TRBV10-3	NA	TRBJ2-6	14	NA	TGTGCCATCAGCCCTGGGTCTGGGGCCAACGTCCTGACTTTC	CAISPGSGANVLTF
TRBV6-5	NA	TRBJ1-1	15	NA	TGTGCCAGCGCCAATCGAAGGGGAGGGCAGACTGAAGCTTTCTTT	CASANRRGGQTEAFF
TRBV10-3	once	TRBJ2-3	15	NA	TGTGCCATCAGTGTATCGCAGCTCGGGACAGATACGCAGTATTTT	CAISVSQLGTDTQYF
TRBV27	NA	TRBJ2-7	16	TRBD2	TGTGCCAGCAGACCCCTTAGCGGGGGCCTATACTACGAGCAGTACTTC	CASRPLSGGLYYEQYF
TRBV5-5	NA	TRBJ2-2	14	NA	TGTGCCAGCAGCCCGGTTAGGTTTCCCGGGGAGCTGTTTTTT	CASSPVRFPGELFF
TRBV7-3	NA	TRBJ1-5	16	TRBD1	TGTGCCAGCAGCTCCACGACAGGGGGCTCGGATCAGCCCCAGCATTTT	CASSSTTGGSDQPQHF
TRBV15	NA	TRBJ1-2	15	NA	TGTGCCACCAGCAGACCGTCGGACAGAAACTATGGCTACACCTTC	CATSRPSDRNYGYTF
TRBV12-5	NA	TRBJ1-2	16	NA	TGTGCTAGTGGTTTGGTTACCGCGGGAGCCAACTATGGCTACACCTTC	CASGLVTAGANYGYTF
TRBV6-1	NA	TRBJ2-5	13	NA	TGTGCCAGCAGACCTGCTATGACGCGGACCCAGTACTTC	CASRPAMTRTQYF
TRBV19	NA	TRBJ2-3	16	TRBD2	TGTGCCAGTAGTACCAGAGCGGGGGGCCGGCTAGATACGCAGTATTTT	CASSTRAGGRLDTQYF
TRBV5-1	once	TRBJ1-4	15	TRBD1	TGCGCCAGCAGCTCGATGACAGGGCAGAGTGAAAAACTGTTTTTT	CASSSMTGQSEKLFF
TRBV10-2	NA	TRBJ2-5	15	TRBD2	TGCGCCAGCAGAGGGACTAGCGGGGGCCGGGAGACCCAGTACTTC	CASRGTSGGRETQYF